These 26 T cell receptor beta chains share one sample of origin, sequenced in a study of blood T cell repertoires in COVID-19. TCRdb's copy holds only in-frame clones and misses some; the assay was immunoSEQ multiplex PCR. The sample has some 270,000 clones, about 90% seen once. What was sequenced was PBMCs or T cells enriched from blood (not recorded which). The receptors originated from a woman aged 40-49 years who had been exposed to COVID-19.

The chain joins TRBV15 to TRBJ2-7; 13 bases are shared with TRBD2. Germline V gives CDR1 LNHNV, CDR2 YYDKDF (reference sequence). The CDR3 extends over 16 amino acids. The ends lost 1 base at V and 6 bases at J; junction bases unmatched: 6. CDR3 bases: TGTGCCACCAGCAGAGCCGGAACTAGCGGGAGGGGCGAGCAGTACGTC. This gives the protein CATSRAGTSGRGEQYV.

The chain joins TRBV19 to TRBJ2-1, with 11 positions matching TRBD1. The CDR3 runs to 15 residues. Germline lookup yields CDR1 LNHDA and CDR2 SQIVND (reference sequence). V dropped 5 bases and J dropped 6; count of bases not matched to a gene: 6. CDR3 amino acids: CASSRTGGYTNEQFF. The CDR3 DNA is TGTGCCAGTAGTCGGACAGGGGGCTACACCAATGAGCAGTTCTTC.

V and J are TRBV6-2 or TRBV6-3 and TRBJ2-5, with TRBD2 matching over 7 bases. V dropped 3 bases and J dropped 5; count of bases not matched to a gene: 6. The CDR3 runs 14 residues. CDR1 is MNHEY, CDR2 SVGEGT, per germline. CDR3 nucleotides: TGTGCCAGCAGTTATCTAGCGGAAGGGGAGACCCAGTACTTC. This translates into CASSYLAEGETQYF.

J is TRBJ1-1 and V is TRBV11-3; no clear D gene. With 4 bases removed from V and 1 base from J, the gap between germline ends came to 4 bases. The length of the CDR3 is 12 residues. Germline values: CDR1 SGHNT, CDR2 YENEEA. This CDR3 reads CASSWRNTEAFF. In nucleotides, the CDR3 is TGTGCCAGCAGCTGGAGGAACACTGAAGCTTTCTTT.

The chain recombines TRBV2 with TRBJ1-5, with D unclear. Trimming stripped 3 bases from V and 4 bases from J, with 13 bases between. CDR1 and CDR2 from the germline V gene are SNHLY and FYNNEI. CDR3 length: 15 amino acids. The CDR3 DNA sequence: TGTGCCAGCAGTGATGATTTGGTCAGGAATCAGCCCCAGCATTTT. Encoded protein: CASSDDLVRNQPQHF.

The chain carries TRBV9 and TRBJ2-3; weak D call: TRBD2 (6 bases). V was pared by 0 bases and J by 2 bases, with 10 bases between. This CDR3 is 15 amino acids long. Germline lookup yields CDR1 SGDLS and CDR2 YYNGEE. The CDR3 protein is CASSVASSVTDTQYF. The CDR3 DNA reads as TGTGCCAGCAGCGTAGCTTCTAGCGTCACAGATACGCAGTATTTT.

V is TRBV7-3 and J is TRBJ2-3; tentative D call: TRBD2 (5 bases). The CDR3 contains 14 residues. The V gene's germline CDR1 is SGHTA and CDR2 FQGTGA. V was trimmed by 5 bases and J by 9 bases, leaving 18 bases between them. CDR3 DNA: TGTGCCAGCAGCGTGAACCCCCTCGAGGGAACGCAGTATTTT. This gives the protein CASSVNPLEGTQYF.

This clone was detected once. The chain employs TRBV18 and TRBJ1-3; D is unclear. CDR3 length equals 17 residues. Looked up from germline, CDR1 is KGHSH and CDR2 is LQKENI. Trimming stripped 4 bases from V and 2 bases from J, with 18 bases between. Written as DNA, the CDR3 is TGTGCCAGCTCACAACCATCCCGGGAGAAGGCTGGAAACACCATATATTTT. Translation: CASSQPSREKAGNTIYF.

This clone has a single count. This sequence joins TRBV28 and TRBJ1-2; TRBD1 might be the D (6 bases). From germline, CDR1 is MDHEN and CDR2 SYDVKM. V lost 1 base and J lost 2, with 11 bases in between. The CDR3 totals 15 residues. The CDR3 here is CASSLFRTANYGYTF. In DNA, the CDR3 is TGTGCCAGCAGTTTATTCCGGACAGCGAACTATGGCTACACCTTC.

The rearrangement uses TRBV10-3 and TRBJ2-1; tentatively, D is TRBD2 (6 bases). CDR1 is ENHRY and CDR2 is SYGVKD in the germline V gene. This CDR3 has 16 residues. V was shortened by 0 bases and J by 5 bases, with 14 bases between the two germline ends. The CDR3 sequence: CAISESRRGINNEQFF. The CDR3 DNA reads TGTGCCATCAGTGAGTCGAGGCGCGGGATAAACAATGAGCAGTTCTTC.

This sequence joins TRBV19 and TRBJ1-1, with TRBD1 identical over 7 bases. Germline V gene sequence: CDR1 LNHDA, CDR2 SQIVND (reference sequence). The V gene end was trimmed by 4 bases and the J gene end by 0 bases; junction bases not matched to a gene: 11. The CDR3 runs 17 residues. CDR3 loop: CASSTRDRIVMNTEAFF. CDR3 nucleotides: TGTGCCAGTAGTACCCGGGACAGAATCGTAATGAACACTGAAGCTTTCTTT.

CDR3 sequence (DNA): TGTGCCAGCAGCTTAGATCTCGTAGGCGGGCGCACAGATACGCAGTATTTT. Encoded protein: CASSLDLVGGRTDTQYF. The chain links TRBV11-3 to TRBJ2-3; the D gene is possibly TRBD2 (5 bases). CDR1 is SGHNT and CDR2 is YENEEA in the germline V gene. The CDR3 runs 17 residues. The V end lost 0 bases, the J end lost 1 base, and 14 bases lay between the germline ends.

The rearrangement links TRBV14 to TRBJ1-3, with D possibly matching TRBD1 (6 bases). Trimming took 5 bases from V and 6 from J, leaving 11 bases between them. The germline V gene encodes CDR1 SGHDN and CDR2 FVKESK. The CDR3 length is 13 residues. The CDR3 spells CASSFGQLNTIYF. CDR3 sequence (DNA): TGTGCCAGCAGCTTCGGACAGCTAAACACCATATATTTT. The complete variable domain, with remaining parts taken from reference TRBV14 and TRBJ1-3, reads EAGVTQFPSHSVIEKGQTVTLRCDPISGHDNLYWYRRVMGKEIKFLLHFVKESKQDESGMPNNRFLAERTGGTYSTLKVQPAELEDSGVYFCASSFGQLNTIYFGEGSWLTVV.

The chain couples TRBV4-1 to TRBJ1-2; weak D call: TRBD1 (5 bases). V dropped 3 bases and J dropped 6 bases, with 17 bases sitting between them. The CDR3 loop spans 15 amino acids. Germline CDR1 and CDR2: MGHRA and YSYEKL. CDR3 sequence: CASSHGQGPLDGYTF. DNA of the CDR3: TGCGCCAGCAGCCATGGACAAGGGCCCTTAGATGGCTACACCTTC.

This rearrangement joins TRBV29-1 to TRBJ2-2, with 11 positions matching TRBD2. Germline trimming cut 4 bases from V and 9 bases from J; bases unmatched to any gene: 4. The germline gives CDR1 SQVTM, CDR2 ANQGSEA. The CDR3 length is 13 residues. CDR3 sequence reads: CSVASGRSRELFF. CDR3 sequence (DNA): TGCAGCGTTGCTAGCGGGAGGTCCCGGGAGCTGTTTTTT.

The chain recombines TRBV6-5 with TRBJ1-6; D might be TRBD1 (6 bases). The germline gives CDR1 MNHEY, CDR2 SVGAGI. The CDR3 length is 14 residues. In DNA form, the CDR3 reads TGTGCGAGCGGGGGCGCCTCCTATAATTCACCCCTCCACTTT. This gives the protein CASGGASYNSPLHF.

This chain links TRBV5-1 with TRBJ1-1; 9 bases agree with TRBD1. This CDR3 region has 15 residues. Per germline, CDR1 SGHRS and CDR2 YFSETQ. The V segment lost 3 bases and the J segment 3 bases; nucleotides outside the gene matches: 6. In DNA form, the CDR3 reads TGCGCCAGCAGCTCTTGGGACAGGGTTGACACTGAAGCTTTCTTT. Translated, it gives CASSSWDRVDTEAFF.

This chain uses TRBV15 with TRBJ2-1; 7 nucleotides line up with TRBD2. Trimming took 3 bases from V and 0 from J; bases not matched to a gene: 5. The CDR3 runs 16 residues. Germline V gene lookup returns CDR1 LNHNV and CDR2 YYDKDF (reference sequence). CDR3 nucleotides: TGTGCCACCAGCAGGGGGGGGATTAGCTCCTACAATGAGCAGTTCTTC. This gives the protein CATSRGGISSYNEQFF.

This clone appeared a single time. The sample carries other DNA sequences with the same CDR3. The V call is TRBV24-1, the J call TRBJ2-2; 9 bases line up with TRBD1. CDR3 length: 16 residues. The V gene's germline CDR1 is KGHDR and CDR2 SFDVKD. V was pared by 3 bases and J by 1 base, with 2 bases of the junction left unmatched. The CDR3, as DNA: TGTGCCACCAGTGATCCGGGACAGGGGAACACCGGGGAGCTGTTTTTT. This sequence encodes CATSDPGQGNTGELFF.

The chain couples TRBV30 to TRBJ1-4; perhaps TRBD1 as D (5 bases). Germline loops: CDR1 GTSNPN, CDR2 SVGIG (reference sequence). The CDR3 sequence is 11 residues long. With 2 bases removed from V and 13 bases from J, the gap between germline ends came to 11 bases. CDR3 nucleotides: TGTGCCTGGAGTTTGGGGCCTACACTGTTTTTT. As protein: CAWSLGPTLFF.

This chain links TRBV5-1 with TRBJ1-2; no clear D gene. Germline V lookup: CDR1 SGHRS, CDR2 YFSETQ. The CDR3 consists of 11 residues. V was cut by 7 bases and J by 4 bases, with 8 bases left in between. The CDR3 coding sequence is TGCGCCAGCCCATGCAGCTATGGCTACACCTTC. It specifies CASPCSYGYTF.

Of note for this clone: One end of the junction is discordant with germline, which a read error may explain. This chain connects TRBV5-1 to TRBJ1-1; D is possibly TRBD1 (6 bases). Germline CDR1 reads SGHRS; CDR2 reads YFSETQ. The CDR3 sequence is 15 residues long. CDR3 residues: CASSLQGRKAPEAFF. CDR3 sequence (DNA): TGTGCCAGCAGCTTGCAGGGGCGCAAAGCCCCTGAAGCTTTCTTT.

This sequence joins TRBV18 and TRBJ1-3; the D is unclear. The CDR3 covers 15 residues. Trimming cost V 6 bases and J 0 bases, with 12 bases left between them. Germline-derived CDR1 and CDR2 are KGHSH and LQKENI. The DNA for the CDR3 is TGTGCCAGCTCGTTCTCGAGTTTCTCTGGAAACACCATATATTTT. Translated, it gives CASSFSSFSGNTIYF. Full variable domain (missing parts from reference TRBV18 and TRBJ1-3): NAGVMQNPRHLVRRRGQEARLRCSPMKGHSHVYWYRQLPEEGLKFMVYLQKENIIDESGMPKERFSAEFPKEGPSILRIQQVVRGDSAAYFCASSFSSFSGNTIYFGEGSWLTVV.

V usage is TRBV27 and J usage is TRBJ2-7, with 7 bases that match TRBD1. CDR1 and CDR2 from the germline V gene are MNHEY and SMNVEV (reference sequence). The CDR3 spans 16 residues. Losses at the gene ends were 5 bases for V and 2 bases for J; bases not matched to a gene: 12. As DNA, the CDR3 is TGTGCCAGCAGTCCTAGTGCCGGACAGGCGCCCTACGAGCAGTACTTC. This codes for CASSPSAGQAPYEQYF.

The chain links TRBV27 to TRBJ1-2; D is perhaps TRBD1 (6 bases). Trimming removed 6 bases at V and 7 bases at J, with 21 bases between. This CDR3 contains 15 residues. Germline lookup yields CDR1 MNHEY and CDR2 SMNVEV (reference sequence). The CDR3: CASRGWTEGQGGYTF. The DNA of the CDR3 is TGTGCCAGCAGGGGTTGGACAGAAGGGCAAGGTGGCTACACCTTC.

In regard to this clone: The same CDR3 also results from other DNA sequences found in this sample. The CDR3 sequence: CASSLTGDYGYTF. DNA of the CDR3: TGTGCCAGCAGTTTAACGGGGGACTATGGCTACACCTTC. The chain uses TRBV28 and TRBJ1-2, with a weak D call TRBD1 (5 bases). There are 13 residues in the CDR3. Per germline, CDR1 MDHEN and CDR2 SYDVKM. V was pared by 2 bases and J by 3 bases, with 7 bases between.